The 26 T cell receptor beta chains below all came from one sample that was sequenced in a study of chemoradiotherapy in HPV16-positive cancers (dated by TCRdb to between 2021 and 2024). Library construction relied on the immunoSEQ multiplex PCR assay. The immuneACCESS repertoire file appears here via TCRdb, limited to in-frame rearrangements. These files lack a portion of the clones; in checked studies, under half of the deficit traces to unresolved V genes, and the cause of the others is not known. Recorded for this sample are 25,000 to 30,000 clones; about 90% of them occurred a single time. The ten largest make up approximately 22% of the sample. The specimen comprised blood, sampled from a patient who underwent chemoradiotherapy. The source is a human donor with HPV-associated anogenital cancer.

This sequence joins TRBV7-9 and TRBJ1-5; D may be TRBD1 (5 bases). Trimming took 5 bases from V and 4 from J, leaving 6 bases between them. This CDR3 is 12 amino acids long. Germline CDR1 reads SEHNR; CDR2 reads FQNEAQ (reference sequence). This chain's CDR3 is CASSGGNQPQHF. CDR3 coding DNA: TGTGCCAGCAGCGGGGGGAATCAGCCCCAGCATTTT.

The gene calls are TRBV14 and TRBJ1-6; the D gene is possibly TRBD1 (6 bases). The CDR3 spans 16 residues. Looked up from germline, CDR1 is SGHDN and CDR2 is FVKESK. The V and J ends lost 2 bases and 4 bases respectively, with 12 bases between them. The CDR3, as DNA: TGTGCCAGCAGCCAAAGGGGGGCCGTATATAATTCACCCCTCCACTTT. Translating it yields CASSQRGAVYNSPLHF.

V and J are TRBV27 and TRBJ2-7; the D gene could be TRBD1 or TRBD2 (5 bases each). This CDR3 comprises 16 residues. V lost 5 bases and J 0 bases, leaving 17 bases between the germline ends. The germline gives CDR1 MNHEY, CDR2 SMNVEV (reference sequence). The DNA for the CDR3 is TGTGCCAGCAGTGCTCTAGGGACCGATAGCTCCTACGAGCAGTACTTC. This encodes CASSALGTDSSYEQYF.

This clone was recorded only once. This rearrangement joins TRBV4-1 to TRBJ2-3, with 10 bases aligning to TRBD1. CDR1 MGHRA and CDR2 YSYEKL come from the germline V gene. Trimming at V came to 6 bases and at J to 4 bases, leaving 19 bases not matched to a gene. The CDR3 is 19 amino acids. This CDR3 is CASRPRVPGQGRGSDTQYF. CDR3 nucleotides: TGCGCCAGCAGACCACGGGTCCCGGGACAGGGGAGGGGATCAGATACGCAGTATTTT.

The chain employs TRBV5-1 and TRBJ1-2; D perhaps matches TRBD1 (5 bases). Trimming cost V 4 bases and J 7 bases, with 8 bases left between them. Germline-derived CDR1 and CDR2 are SGHRS and YFSETQ. The length of the CDR3 is 11 residues. In DNA form, the CDR3 reads TGCGCCAGCAGCCCTGGGGGTGGCTACACCTTC. It codes for CASSPGGGYTF.

A few counts support this clone. The chain recombines TRBV2 with TRBJ1-2; D is uncertain. The V end was cut by 7 bases, the J end by 4 bases, with 16 bases between. CDR3 length equals 14 residues. Germline CDR1 reads SNHLY; CDR2 reads FYNNEI. The CDR3 DNA reads TGTGCCAGCATCGGACGGACCAACAGCTATGGCTACACCTTC. Residues: CASIGRTNSYGYTF. The full variable domain, in which reference TRBV2 and TRBJ1-2 provide the parts outside the CDR3, is EPEVTQTPSHQVTQMGQEVILRCVPISNHLYFYWYRQILGQKVEFLVSFYNNEISEKSEIFDDQFSVERPDGSNFTLKIRSTKLEDSAMYFCASIGRTNSYGYTFGSGTRLTVV.

The chain joins TRBV7-3 to TRBJ1-1; D is possibly TRBD1 (6 bases). The length of the CDR3 is 18 residues. Deletions cut 5 bases from V and 6 bases from J, with 28 bases between. CDR1 and CDR2 (germline): SGHTA, FQGTGA. Written as DNA, the CDR3 is TGTGCCAGCAGCCCCCGTGGGGGGGGCGCGGGTTTAAGAGCTGAAGCTTTCTTT. Its protein product is CASSPRGGGAGLRAEAFF.

The rearrangement links TRBV30 to TRBJ1-3; no clear D gene. V was shortened by 0 bases and J by 4 bases, with 10 bases between the two germline ends. The germline gives CDR1 GTSNPN, CDR2 SVGIG (reference sequence). The CDR3 is 14 residues long. This chain's CDR3 is CAWSVVGKGNTIYF. The DNA for the CDR3 is TGTGCCTGGAGTGTAGTCGGGAAGGGAAACACCATATATTTT.

This clone was detected only once. The rearrangement uses TRBV6-5 and TRBJ1-5; 9 bases map to TRBD1. The junction had 6 bases not matched to a gene; V was cut back by 4 bases and J by 5 bases. Looked up from germline, CDR1 is MNHEY and CDR2 is SVGAGI. This CDR3 spans 15 amino acids. The CDR3 protein is CASSSIQGADQPQHF. The CDR3 nucleotides are TGTGCCAGCAGTTCCATACAGGGGGCGGATCAGCCCCAGCATTTT.

The gene calls are TRBV9 and TRBJ2-5; TRBD2 might be the D (6 bases). Germline CDR1 reads SGDLS; CDR2 reads YYNGEE. Trimming stripped 2 bases from V and 5 bases from J, with 10 bases between. The CDR3 consists of 13 residues. CDR3 DNA: TGTGCCAGCAGCGTTGGCCTAGCGGAGACCCAGTACTTC. Translating gives CASSVGLAETQYF.

The J gene is TRBJ2-2, the V gene TRBV7-9, with D unresolved. The V gene's germline CDR1 is SEHNR and CDR2 FQNEAQ (reference sequence). Trimming took off 5 bases at V and 5 bases at J, with 9 bases between the two ends. There are 13 residues in the CDR3. The CDR3 region is CASSLPGTGELFF. The CDR3 DNA reads TGTGCCAGCAGCCTCCCCGGGACCGGGGAGCTGTTTTTT.

The genes are TRBV7-9 and TRBJ1-1; TRBD1 might be the D (6 bases). Trimming removed 1 base at V and 5 bases at J, with 14 bases between. Germline CDR1 and CDR2: SEHNR and FQNEAQ (reference sequence). CDR3 size: 15 residues. For the CDR3, the DNA is TGTGCCAGCAGCTTAGGGCAGGGGAGTTGGACTGAAGCTTTCTTT. As protein: CASSLGQGSWTEAFF.

This clone has just one count. The CDR3 spells CASSVESSASSTDTQYF. DNA of the CDR3: TGTGCCAGCAGCGTAGAGAGTAGCGCGTCTAGCACAGATACGCAGTATTTT. The chain combines TRBV9 with TRBJ2-3, with D possibly TRBD2 on 5 matching bases. CDR3 length: 17 amino acids. The V end lost 0 bases, the J end lost 0 bases, and 14 bases lay between the germline ends. Germline values: CDR1 SGDLS, CDR2 YYNGEE. The full variable domain, rest sourced from reference TRBV9 and TRBJ2-3, is DSGVTQTPKHLITATGQRVTLRCSPRSGDLSVYWYQQSLDQGLQFLIQYYNGEERAKGNILERFSAQQFPDLHSELNLSSLELGDSALYFCASSVESSASSTDTQYFGPGTRLTVL.

The chain links TRBV27 to TRBJ1-2; perhaps TRBD1 as D (6 bases). The V end was cut by 4 bases, the J end by 9 bases, with 12 bases between. The length of the CDR3 is 12 residues. Germline CDR1 MNHEY, CDR2 SMNVEV (reference sequence). Written as DNA, the CDR3 is TGTGCCAGCAGTTCCGACAGGTTCAGCTACACCTTC. It yields the protein CASSSDRFSYTF.

This chain connects TRBV4-2 to TRBJ2-1, with 9 bases lining up with TRBD2. Germline values: CDR1 LGHNA, CDR2 YNFKEQ. V shed 1 base, J shed 0 bases, and the junction held 10 bases outside the gene matches. The CDR3 spans 19 residues. The CDR3 bases are TGTGCCAGCAGCCAAGTTCAGCGGGGGGCTTCCAGCTCCTACAATGAGCAGTTCTTC. This translates into CASSQVQRGASSSYNEQFF.

The J gene is TRBJ1-6, the V gene TRBV7-3, with D possibly being TRBD1 (5 bases). Trimming left V 3 bases short and J 6 bases short, with 12 bases between. Germline values: CDR1 SGHTA, CDR2 FQGTGA. The CDR3 contains 15 residues. This CDR3 reads CASSFGPGLNSPLHF. DNA of the CDR3: TGTGCCAGCAGCTTTGGACCAGGGCTTAATTCACCCCTCCACTTT. The variable domain in full, with the rest retrieved from reference TRBV7-3 and TRBJ1-6, is GAGVSQTPSNKVTEKGKYVELRCDPISGHTALYWYRQSLGQGPEFLIYFQGTGAADDSGLPNDRFFAVRPEGSVSTLKIQRTERGDSAVYLCASSFGPGLNSPLHFGNGTRLTVT.

The chain carries TRBV18 and TRBJ1-1; D not certain. Trimming left V 3 bases short and J 1 base short, with 9 bases between. The CDR3 has 14 residues. Germline CDR1 and CDR2: KGHSH and LQKENI. The chain's CDR3 is CASSPLTENTEAFF. CDR3 sequence (DNA): TGTGCCAGCTCACCCCTAACCGAGAACACTGAAGCTTTCTTT.

The V and J genes are TRBV9 and TRBJ1-6, with D uncertain. Germline V gene data show CDR1 as SGDLS and CDR2 as YYNGEE. The CDR3 spans 15 residues. Trimming took 0 bases from V and 3 from J, leaving 7 bases between them. The CDR3 region is CASSVGGHYNSPLHF. The CDR3 DNA reads as TGTGCCAGCAGCGTAGGCGGTCACTATAATTCACCCCTCCACTTT.

The chain employs TRBV18 and TRBJ1-2, with 7 bases aligning to TRBD1. This CDR3 contains 13 residues. Trimming took 3 bases from V and 8 from J; bases not matched to a gene: 6. Germline assignment: CDR1 KGHSH and CDR2 LQKENI. CDR3 loop: CASSPGQLNGYTF. CDR3 DNA sequence: TGTGCCAGCTCACCGGGACAGCTGAACGGCTACACCTTC.

For the CDR3, the DNA is TGTGCCAGCAGCTTCCCTCCTTACGAGCAGTACTTC. Translated, it gives CASSFPPYEQYF. V gene TRBV5-4 combines with J gene TRBJ2-7; D gene uncertain. The CDR3 covers 12 residues. CDR1 and CDR2 (germline): SGHNT, YYREEE (reference sequence). The V and J ends lost 2 bases and 4 bases respectively, with 7 bases between them.

This clone showed up just once. The genes are TRBV7-9 and TRBJ2-5, with no clear D. This CDR3 spans 14 amino acids. The V gene lost 1 base and the J gene lost 5 bases, with 11 bases spanning the gap. The germline V gene encodes CDR1 SEHNR and CDR2 FQNEAQ (reference sequence). CDR3 bases: TGTGCCAGCAGCTTAGGGGTCGCCGGGGAGACCCAGTACTTC. This translates into CASSLGVAGETQYF. Supplemented by reference TRBV7-9 and TRBJ2-5, the full variable domain reads DTGVSQNPRHKITKRGQNVTFRCDPISEHNRLYWYRQTLGQGPEFLTYFQNEAQLEKSRLLSDRFSAERPKGSFSTLEIQRTEQGDSAMYLCASSLGVAGETQYFGPGTRLLVL.

Only one count was recorded for this clone. The chain uses TRBV2 and TRBJ1-1; D possibly corresponds to TRBD1 (5 bases). V was cut by 8 bases and J by 5 bases, with 6 bases left in between. This CDR3 region has 10 residues. Germline CDR1 SNHLY, CDR2 FYNNEI. CDR3 nucleotide sequence: TGTGCCAGCCGGGGGACTGAAGCTTTCTTT. This translates into CASRGTEAFF.

In its sample, this clone was seen once. This chain joins TRBV9 and TRBJ2-3; TRBD1 matches at 9 bases. This CDR3 has 16 residues. V was clipped by 0 bases and J by 6 bases; unmatched bases: 8. CDR1 and CDR2 (germline): SGDLS, YYNGEE. CDR3 sequence reads: CASSVVPGQGRDTQYF. CDR3 coding DNA: TGTGCCAGCAGCGTAGTCCCGGGACAGGGTCGCGATACGCAGTATTTT.

The table lists this clone with a count of one. The V and J genes are TRBV7-9 and TRBJ2-7; possibly TRBD1 for D (5 bases). The germline gives CDR1 SEHNR, CDR2 FQNEAQ (reference sequence). Between the trimmed V and J ends, which lost 5 bases and 5 bases, there was a span of 13 bases. CDR3 length: 13 residues. The CDR3 here is CASSLAGMHEQYF. Here the CDR3 DNA reads TGTGCCAGCAGCCTCGCAGGGATGCACGAGCAGTACTTC.

The V and J genes are TRBV4-2 and TRBJ1-2; TRBD1 agrees at 12 bases. The CDR3 extends over 15 amino acids. The germline V gene encodes CDR1 LGHNA and CDR2 YNFKEQ. Unmatched junction bases numbered 1, after V lost 1 base and J lost 4 bases. In DNA, the CDR3 is TGTGCCAGCAGCCAAGGGGACAGGGGGCCCTATGGCTACACCTTC. It specifies CASSQGDRGPYGYTF.

The gene calls are TRBV7-2 and TRBJ2-2; 10 bases line up with TRBD2. V shed 2 bases and J 3 bases; nucleotides not matched to a gene: 6. CDR1 and CDR2 (germline): SGHTA, FQGNSA. The CDR3 length is 17 residues. The DNA of the CDR3 is TGTGCCAGCAGCTTACTTAGCGGGGGGTGGCACACCGGGGAGCTGTTTTTT. Translating gives CASSLLSGGWHTGELFF.